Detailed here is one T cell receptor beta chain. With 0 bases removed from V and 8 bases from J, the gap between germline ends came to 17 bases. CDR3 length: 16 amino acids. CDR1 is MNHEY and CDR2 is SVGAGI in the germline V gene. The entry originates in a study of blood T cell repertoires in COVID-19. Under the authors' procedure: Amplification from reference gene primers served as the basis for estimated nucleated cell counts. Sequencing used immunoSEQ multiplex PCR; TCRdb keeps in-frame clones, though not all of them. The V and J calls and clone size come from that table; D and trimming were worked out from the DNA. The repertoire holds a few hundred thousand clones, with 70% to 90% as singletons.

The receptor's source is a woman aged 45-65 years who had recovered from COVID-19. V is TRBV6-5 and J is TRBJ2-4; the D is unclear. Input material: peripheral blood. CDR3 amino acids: CASSYSISARIDIQYF. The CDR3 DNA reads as TGTGCCAGCAGTTACTCGATCTCAGCGCGAATAGACATTCAGTACTTC.